The subject of this entry is one T cell receptor (beta chain). Method: immunoSEQ multiplex PCR; TCRdb's copy keeps in-frame clones and lacks some. The sample contains about 160,000 clones, approximately 94% of which appear only once. These data are taken from a study of control samples from healthy donors and cancer patients. With 5 bases clipped from V and 5 bases from J, the junction kept 7 bases outside the gene matches. This CDR3 contains 14 residues. CDR1 is LNHDA, CDR2 SQIVND, per germline (reference sequence). Sequencing was performed on blood. The V gene is TRBV19, the J gene TRBJ2-5, with 8 bases identical to TRBD2. This sequence was found in a woman in her thirties or forties in good health. CDR3 DNA: TGTGCCAGTAGTTGGGTCGGGGGGGACGAGACCCAGTACTTC. Translating it yields CASSWVGGDETQYF.